What follows are 16 T cell receptor beta chains derived from one specimen sequenced in a study of neoadjuvant anti-PD-1 for oral cavity cancer (dated by TCRdb to about 2021). Libraries were prepared through the immunoSEQ multiplex PCR assay. TCRdb took over this immuneACCESS table, retaining in-frame rearrangements with V and J assigned. Such tables are incomplete; in checked studies, under half of the missing clones stem from an unresolved V gene, and the remainder is unexplained. Present in this sample are about 24,000 clones, 26% of which were seen just once. 15% to 20% of the sample rests with the top ten. The sample's time point, from its label and the paper: after neoadjuvant nivolumab, at surgical resection. This specimen consisted of tumor tissue, obtained after nivolumab (anti-PD-1) treatment. These TCRs come from a person aged 35-79 years with oral cavity squamous cell carcinoma.

The V call is TRBV5-8, the J call TRBJ2-3; D remains unclear. Trimming cost V 4 bases and J 1 base, with 10 bases left between them. Germline-derived CDR1 and CDR2 are SGHTS and YDEGEE. The CDR3 is made up of 14 amino acids. CDR3 sequence (DNA): TGTGCCAGCAGCCTCCCCTGGGGCACAGATACGCAGTATTTT. Its protein product is CASSLPWGTDTQYF.

This CDR3 reads CASSMQAGGRYEQYF. DNA for the CDR3: TGTGCCAGCAGTATGCAAGCGGGAGGGCGCTACGAGCAGTACTTC. V usage is TRBV28 and J usage is TRBJ2-7, with TRBD2 matching over 10 bases. The germline V gene has CDR1 MDHEN and CDR2 SYDVKM. The CDR3 length is 15 residues. V gave up 5 bases and J gave up 3 bases; unmatched junction bases: 7.

The V and J genes are TRBV4-1 and TRBJ2-2; the D is unclear. Germline V gives CDR1 MGHRA, CDR2 YSYEKL. Trimming left V 0 bases short and J 7 bases short, with 3 bases between. The CDR3 contains 12 residues. The CDR3 protein is CASSQDNGELFF. In nucleotides, the CDR3 is TGCGCCAGCAGCCAAGATAACGGGGAGCTGTTTTTT.

The V call is TRBV4-1, the J call TRBJ2-7; TRBD1 agrees at 11 bases. Germline loops: CDR1 MGHRA, CDR2 YSYEKL. V dropped 0 bases and J dropped 2; count of bases not matched to a gene: 3. The CDR3 length is 16 residues. The DNA for the CDR3 is TGCGCCAGCAGCCAAGAGTCGGGACAGGGGGCCTACGAGCAGTACTTC. As protein: CASSQESGQGAYEQYF.

This clone was seen more than once but under ten times. This chain links TRBV5-1 with TRBJ2-5; TRBD1 agrees at 7 bases. The length of the CDR3 is 15 residues. Germline V gene lookup returns CDR1 SGHRS and CDR2 YFSETQ. V gave up 4 bases and J gave up 4 bases; unmatched junction bases: 10. The CDR3 DNA is TGCGCCAGCAGCGGCCGGGACAGTCTCATAGAGACCCAGTACTTC. Translating gives CASSGRDSLIETQYF.

The chain is built from TRBV11-2 and TRBJ2-1; 7 bases agree with TRBD1. The length of the CDR3 is 15 residues. CDR1 and CDR2 (germline): SGHAT, FQNNGV. The J segment lost 1 base and the V segment lost 5 bases, leaving 5 bases of the junction unmatched. CDR3 sequence reads: CASSADRRSYNEQFF. Here the CDR3 DNA reads TGTGCCAGCAGCGCGGACAGGCGGTCCTACAATGAGCAGTTCTTC.

This clone was observed many times. The rearrangement links TRBV27 to TRBJ1-6, with D unresolved. The germline V and J ends were trimmed by 6 bases and 8 bases, with 26 bases remaining between them. CDR1 and CDR2 (germline): MNHEY, SMNVEV (reference sequence). This CDR3 spans 18 amino acids. The CDR3 nucleotides read TGTGCCAGCAGGAACCCATACTCCCCACTGAAACTGGATTCACCCCTCCACTTT. Translation gives CASRNPYSPLKLDSPLHF.

CDR3 in DNA: TGTGCCAGCAGCCTCGACAGGAGTAATGAAAAACTGTTTTTT. This codes for CASSLDRSNEKLFF. This rearrangement joins TRBV6-6 to TRBJ1-4, with TRBD1 as a possible D gene (6 bases). CDR3 length equals 14 residues. Trimming stripped 6 bases from V and 4 bases from J, with 12 bases between. Germline loops: CDR1 MNHNY, CDR2 SVGAGI (reference sequence).

This clone was observed a handful of times. The rearrangement uses TRBV6-5 and TRBJ1-1; D remains unclear. V was pared by 6 bases and J by 6 bases, with 14 bases between. The germline V gene has CDR1 MNHEY and CDR2 SVGAGI. There are 13 residues in the CDR3. The CDR3 region is CASSPGNRPEAFF. In DNA form, the CDR3 reads TGTGCCAGCAGCCCGGGTAATAGGCCTGAAGCTTTCTTT.

The rearrangement uses TRBV28 and TRBJ2-7; 10 positions match TRBD1. The CDR3 has 15 residues. V gave up 6 bases and J gave up 2 bases; unmatched junction bases: 7. Germline CDR1 is MDHEN and CDR2 is SYDVKM. CDR3 amino acids: CASRDGQGDAYEQYF. In DNA form, the CDR3 reads TGTGCCAGCAGGGACGGACAGGGGGATGCCTACGAGCAGTACTTC.

The chain links TRBV7-3 to TRBJ1-2, with no clear D. Germline V CDR1 and CDR2: SGHTA, FQGTGA. There are 13 residues in the CDR3. V was shortened by 1 base and J by 2 bases, with 5 bases between the two germline ends. CDR3 in amino acids: CASSLNSNYGYTF. DNA for the CDR3: TGTGCCAGCAGCTTAAACAGCAACTATGGCTACACCTTC.

The chain has TRBV10-2 and TRBJ2-2; possibly TRBD2 for D (5 bases). Germline CDR1 reads WSHSY; CDR2 reads SAAADI. Trimming shortened V by 0 bases and J by 3 bases, and 8 bases separated the two germline ends. This CDR3 is 15 amino acids long. CDR3 coding DNA: TGCGCCAGCAGTGAGTCGAGAGGGTACACCGGGGAGCTGTTTTTT. It codes for CASSESRGYTGELFF.

This clone is termed large. The CDR3 region has the DNA TGCGCCAGCAGCCAGGGACATGGGATCCAGGAGACCCAGTACTTC. It specifies CASSQGHGIQETQYF. The genes are TRBV4-1 and TRBJ2-5; possible D gene TRBD1, 6 bases. The germline V gene encodes CDR1 MGHRA and CDR2 YSYEKL. Trimming removed 3 bases at V and 5 bases at J, with 16 bases between. CDR3 length: 15 amino acids.

The J gene is TRBJ2-3, the V gene TRBV29-1; D is perhaps TRBD2 (5 bases). Trimming pared 7 bases from V and 1 base from J, leaving 18 bases between. The CDR3 spans 15 residues. Germline CDR1 is SQVTM and CDR2 is ANQGSEA. CDR3 coding DNA: TGCAGCGCCCGTCCCCTAGCTGGGGGCACAGATACGCAGTATTTT. Its protein product is CSARPLAGGTDTQYF.

This clone was observed a handful of times. The rearrangement links TRBV6-6 to TRBJ2-1; TRBD1 matches 7 bases. Germline V gene data show CDR1 as MNHNY and CDR2 as SVGAGI (reference sequence). The CDR3 has 15 residues. Unmatched junction bases numbered 5, after V lost 2 bases and J lost 4 bases. The CDR3 loop is CASSYQGQSYNEQFF. The CDR3, as DNA: TGTGCCAGCAGTTACCAGGGACAGTCATACAATGAGCAGTTCTTC.

The V gene is TRBV19, the J gene TRBJ2-3, with 9 bases lining up with TRBD2. The J segment lost 3 bases and the V segment lost 4 bases, leaving 5 bases of the junction unmatched. The length of the CDR3 is 15 residues. Germline loops: CDR1 LNHDA, CDR2 SQIVND (reference sequence). CDR3 DNA: TGTGCCAGTAGTACGGGACTAGCTGCGACAGATACGCAGTATTTT. It yields the protein CASSTGLAATDTQYF.